This entry describes one T cell receptor beta chain. Its antigen is currently unknown. This sample is part of a study of graft-versus-host responses after intestinal transplantation. As for the study in general: In this cohort, recipients had multivisceral, liver-intestinal, or isolated intestinal transplants. Anti-thymocyte globulin was used for induction in all recipients, who then took tacrolimus and steroids for about 3 years. Study-level results: Association was observed between peak circulating GvH clone levels and early post-transplant HvG declines.

The protocol was immunoSEQ multiplex PCR, while the TCRdb copy is restricted to in-frame clones and leaves out a portion. The repertoire holds about 9,800 clones, with about 90% as singletons. CDR3 length equals 18 residues. Losses at the gene ends were 0 bases for V and 9 bases for J; bases not matched to a gene: 16. Germline CDR1 is LGHNA and CDR2 is YNFKEQ. This sample comprised PBMCs, obtained approximately 47 days after intestinal transplant. This clonotype originated in a human patient who received an intestinal transplant, so some T cells may come from the graft donor. The chain combines TRBV4-2 with TRBJ2-1, with 8 bases aligning to TRBD2. Here the CDR3 DNA reads TGTGCCAGCAGCCAAGAGCACCCCGGGGGGGGGCCGTTTTTTGAGCAGTTCTTC. As protein: CASSQEHPGGGPFFEQFF.